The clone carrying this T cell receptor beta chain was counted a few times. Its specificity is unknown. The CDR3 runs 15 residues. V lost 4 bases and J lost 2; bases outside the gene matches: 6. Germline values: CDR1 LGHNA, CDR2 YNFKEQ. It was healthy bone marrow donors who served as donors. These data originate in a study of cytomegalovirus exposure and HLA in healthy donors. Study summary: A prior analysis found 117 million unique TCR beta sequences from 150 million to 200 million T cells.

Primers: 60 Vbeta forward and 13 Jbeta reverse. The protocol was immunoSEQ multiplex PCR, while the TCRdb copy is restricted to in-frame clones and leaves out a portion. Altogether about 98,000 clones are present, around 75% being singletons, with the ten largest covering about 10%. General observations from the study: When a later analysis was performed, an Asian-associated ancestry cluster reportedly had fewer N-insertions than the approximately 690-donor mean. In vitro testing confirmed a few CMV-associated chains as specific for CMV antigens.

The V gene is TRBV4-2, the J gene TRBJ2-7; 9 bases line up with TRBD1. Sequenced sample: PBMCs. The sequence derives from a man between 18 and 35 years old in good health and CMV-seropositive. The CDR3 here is CASSLTGTGTYEQYF. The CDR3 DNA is TGTGCCAGCAGCCTAACCGGGACAGGGACCTACGAGCAGTACTTC.